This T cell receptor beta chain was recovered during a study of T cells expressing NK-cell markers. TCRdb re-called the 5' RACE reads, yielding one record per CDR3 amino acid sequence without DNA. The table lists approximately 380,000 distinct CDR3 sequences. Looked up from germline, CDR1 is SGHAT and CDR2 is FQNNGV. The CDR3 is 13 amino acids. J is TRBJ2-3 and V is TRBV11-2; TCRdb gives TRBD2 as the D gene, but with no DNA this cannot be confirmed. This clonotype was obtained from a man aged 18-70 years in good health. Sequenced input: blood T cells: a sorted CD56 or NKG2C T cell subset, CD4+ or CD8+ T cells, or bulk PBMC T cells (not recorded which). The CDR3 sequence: CASSFSHTAGQYF. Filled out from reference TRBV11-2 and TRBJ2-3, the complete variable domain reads EAGVAQSPRYKIIEKRQSVAFWCNPISGHATLYWYQQILGQGPKLLIQFQNNGVVDDSQLPKDRFSAERLKGVDSTLKIQPAKLEDSAVYLCASSFSHTAGQYFGPGTRLTVL.